The T cell receptor beta chain described here comes from a study of cytomegalovirus exposure and HLA in healthy donors. The overall study: Among approximately 390 genotyped donors, approximately 80% fell in the Caucasian-associated ancestry cluster. Study-level findings and limits: Within an earlier analysis, most TCR beta V segments proved productive either about 87% or about 30% of the time. Near-uniform donor sequencing depth was presumed by presence/absence analyses.

60 Vbeta and 13 Jbeta primers were used in PCR. Assay used: immunoSEQ multiplex PCR; TCRdb lists only in-frame clones, some missing. The table has 100,000 or so clones, roughly three quarters seen once. Regarding this clone: Antigen unknown.

The V gene's germline CDR1 is MNHEY and CDR2 SVGAGI. The CDR3 spans 13 residues. The V and J ends lost 6 bases and 2 bases respectively, with 9 bases between them. The chain carries TRBV6-5 and TRBJ2-3; the D gene is possibly TRBD1 (6 bases). The receptor comes from a woman between 35 and 50 years old in good health and CMV-seropositive. The material sequenced was PBMCs. The chain's CDR3 is CASRGQFTDTQYF. The CDR3 DNA follows: TGTGCCAGCAGAGGACAGTTCACAGATACGCAGTATTTT.